The present T cell receptor beta chain was sequenced within a study of cytomegalovirus exposure and HLA in healthy donors. Trimming at V came to 3 bases and at J to 3 bases, leaving 5 bases not matched to a gene. Per germline, CDR1 GTSNPN and CDR2 SVGIG (reference sequence). The CDR3 length is 14 residues. PCR employed 60 Vbeta and 13 Jbeta primers. Sequenced by immunoSEQ multiplex PCR; TCRdb stores in-frame clones only, minus some. This sample has around 91,000 clones, with about four fifths found just once. The specimen sequenced was PBMCs. The sequence derives from a man between 18 and 29 years old in good health and CMV-seronegative. The rearrangement links TRBV30 to TRBJ1-5; 7 bases line up with TRBD1. This chain's CDR3 is CAWRGDSINQPQHF. The DNA of the CDR3 is TGTGCCTGGAGAGGGGACAGTATCAATCAGCCCCAGCATTTT.